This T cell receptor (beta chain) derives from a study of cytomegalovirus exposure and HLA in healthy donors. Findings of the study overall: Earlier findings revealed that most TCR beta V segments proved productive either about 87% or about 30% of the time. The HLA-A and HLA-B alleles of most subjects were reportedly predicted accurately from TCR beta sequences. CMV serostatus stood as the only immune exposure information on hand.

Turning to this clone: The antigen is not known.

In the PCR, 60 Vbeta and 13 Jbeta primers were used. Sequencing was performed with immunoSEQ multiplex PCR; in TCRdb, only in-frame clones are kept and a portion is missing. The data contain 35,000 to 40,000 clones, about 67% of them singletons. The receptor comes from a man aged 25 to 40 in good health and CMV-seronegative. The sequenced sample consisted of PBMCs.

CDR3: CASSQDRGIGNTIYF. The CDR3 coding sequence is TGTGCCAGCTCACAGGACAGGGGGATTGGAAACACCATATATTTT. The chain links TRBV18 to TRBJ1-3; 10 positions agree with TRBD1. Germline V gives CDR1 KGHSH, CDR2 LQKENI. This CDR3 spans 15 amino acids. Unmatched junction bases numbered 3, after V lost 4 bases and J lost 3 bases.